A selection of T cell receptor beta chains follows, all from one sample in a study of blood T cell repertoires in COVID-19. Method: immunoSEQ multiplex PCR; TCRdb's copy keeps in-frame clones and lacks some. The data show approximately 330,000 clones, around 90% seen once. Sequencing was performed on peripheral blood. The receptor source for this set is a woman aged 40-49 years with COVID-19, enrolled during active disease. Both conserved end residues are trimmed from each CDR3. The size of a clone is reported for some rows only, either as once, few or many, or as a class for expanded clones.

v_gene	abundance	j_gene	CDR3aa
TRBV7-8	NA	TRBJ1-1	ASSTELNTEAF
TRBV28	NA	TRBJ1-3	ASSFQRNTIY
TRBV28	NA	TRBJ2-7	ASTRDREPYEQY
TRBV28	NA	TRBJ2-7	ASSPDSYEQY
TRBV7-6	once	TRBJ2-2	ASSPLTRGPMGELF
TRBV28	NA	TRBJ1-2	ASSFRGNGYT
TRBV28	few	TRBJ1-3	ASSLVTGTGNTIY
TRBV2	NA	TRBJ1-3	ASTNGGLGNTIY
TRBV5-1	once	TRBJ1-1	ASSLLGVLNTEAF
TRBV28	once	TRBJ2-7	ASSSPGAGGNEQY
TRBV7-2	NA	TRBJ2-3	ASGFGLAGGPGGTQY
TRBV28	NA	TRBJ2-1	ASSTRGSTSYNEQF
TRBV4-1	NA	TRBJ2-1	ASSQVIAGGPINEQF
TRBV30	NA	TRBJ1-4	AWSVSGKRELF
TRBV6-4	NA	TRBJ1-5	ASSPAGGNQPQH
TRBV15	NA	TRBJ1-1	ATSMRHQNTEAF
TRBV30	once	TRBJ1-2	AWSVSLAGPHYGYT
TRBV19	NA	TRBJ2-3	ASSIGAFTDTQY
TRBV20-1	NA	TRBJ1-4	SASAGRGEKLF
TRBV2	few	TRBJ2-7	ASRTDRLIYEQY
TRBV5-1	NA	TRBJ1-2	ASSLKTREDYGYT
TRBV19	once	TRBJ1-3	ASRSRARAGNTIY
TRBV19	NA	TRBJ2-1	ASSIRDLAGAHNEQF
TRBV5-1	few	TRBJ2-3	ASSLRGLAADTQY
TRBV19	NA	TRBJ2-5	VVKTGSNQETQY
TRBV7-9	NA	TRBJ2-7	ASSDRKGLRPYEQY
TRBV10-3	NA	TRBJ2-2	AISESTGTGHTGELF
TRBV15	NA	TRBJ2-5	ATSSGGVQETQY
TRBV6-6	few	TRBJ2-7	ASSFADSFYEQY
TRBV7-2	NA	TRBJ2-1	ASSLGDKPSYNEQF
TRBV6-2/TRBV6-3	NA	TRBJ1-4	ASSIVLNEKLF
TRBV7-2	NA	TRBJ1-4	ASSLAGGGTNEKLF
TRBV25-1	NA	TRBJ2-3	ASSVRTSDTQY
TRBV5-5	NA	TRBJ1-6	ASSLDSYSPLH
TRBV10-3	NA	TRBJ1-1	AISWAGGTEAF
TRBV7-6	NA	TRBJ1-3	ASRSTSGPGGTIY
TRBV9	NA	TRBJ2-5	ASSPPGSGGTETQY
TRBV2	once	TRBJ1-5	ASSSREKSQPQH
TRBV7-9	NA	TRBJ1-4	ASSLAGAEKLF
TRBV11-2	NA	TRBJ1-2	ASSPRAPNYGYT
TRBV20-1	NA	TRBJ1-5	SARGSQPQH
TRBV7-9	NA	TRBJ1-5	ASSLGQGSNQPQH
TRBV12-3/TRBV12-4	NA	TRBJ2-7	ASSLGRRDFV
TRBV5-6	NA	TRBJ1-5	ASSLGGLNSNQPQH
TRBV7-8	NA	TRBJ1-6	ASSSPDRVGGSPLH
TRBV7-3	NA	TRBJ1-2	ASSLTGVGNYGYT